Listed below are T cell receptor beta chains from one sample, sequenced in a study of cytomegalovirus exposure and HLA in healthy donors. Libraries were prepared by immunoSEQ multiplex PCR; TCRdb keeps only in-frame clonotypes and omits some of them. In the table there are around 170,000 clones, 81% of which are singletons. Sample: PBMCs. The receptors shown here come from a man aged 45 to 65 in good health and CMV-seronegative. CDR3s include the opening cysteine and the closing phenylalanine or tryptophan. Each record gives: D gene, clone size, V gene, J gene, CDR3 DNA, CDR3 protein. D genes are given only for firm matches. Rows give clone size only sometimes, using once, few, many, or a class for an expanded clone.

d_gene: TRBD1; abundance: .; v_gene: TRBV7-9; j_gene: TRBJ1-6; CDR3nt: TGTGCCAGCAGCCCCCAGGGGGCGATGACACCCCTCCACTTT; CDR3aa: CASSPQGAMTPLHF
d_gene: TRBD1; abundance: .; v_gene: TRBV11-2; j_gene: TRBJ1-1; CDR3nt: TGTGCCAGCAGCTGGGGTTCAGGGGGAAAAGCTTTCTTT; CDR3aa: CASSWGSGGKAFF
d_gene: TRBD1; abundance: .; v_gene: TRBV5-8; j_gene: TRBJ2-4; CDR3nt: TGTGCCAGCAGCTCAATGTGGGGGGACAGGGCTCTAGCCAAAAACATTCAGTACTTC; CDR3aa: CASSSMWGDRALAKNIQYF
d_gene: .; abundance: .; v_gene: TRBV19; j_gene: TRBJ1-4; CDR3nt: TGTGCCAGTAGTCCCCCGGGAGGGCCTACAACTAATGAAAAACTGTTTTTT; CDR3aa: CASSPPGGPTTNEKLFF
d_gene: .; abundance: once; v_gene: TRBV19; j_gene: TRBJ2-2; CDR3nt: TGTGCCAGTAATCCGGCGGTTGCCGGGGAGCTGTTTTTT; CDR3aa: CASNPAVAGELFF
d_gene: .; abundance: .; v_gene: TRBV9; j_gene: TRBJ2-5; CDR3nt: TGTGCCAGCAGCGTAGAGTCGGGAGAGACCCAGTACTTC; CDR3aa: CASSVESGETQYF
d_gene: .; abundance: .; v_gene: TRBV7-2; j_gene: TRBJ1-2; CDR3nt: TGTGCCAGCAGCTTAGCCGGTTCGGGGAACTATGGCTACACCTTC; CDR3aa: CASSLAGSGNYGYTF
d_gene: .; abundance: .; v_gene: TRBV7-6; j_gene: TRBJ1-1; CDR3nt: TGTGCCAGCAGCCCAAGCGGGGGCACTGAAGCTTTCTTT; CDR3aa: CASSPSGGTEAFF
d_gene: TRBD2; abundance: .; v_gene: TRBV9; j_gene: TRBJ2-1; CDR3nt: TGTGCCAGCAGCGTGGCCCCTAGCGGGGCTTGGAATGAGCAGTTCTTC; CDR3aa: CASSVAPSGAWNEQFF
d_gene: .; abundance: .; v_gene: TRBV7-2; j_gene: TRBJ1-5; CDR3nt: TGTGCCAGCAGCTTAGGAGTTCATCAGCCCCAGCATTTT; CDR3aa: CASSLGVHQPQHF
d_gene: TRBD1; abundance: few; v_gene: TRBV9; j_gene: TRBJ1-2; CDR3nt: TGTGCCAGCAGCGGCCGGCAAGACAGGGCCAACTATGGCTACACCTTC; CDR3aa: CASSGRQDRANYGYTF
d_gene: .; abundance: once; v_gene: TRBV7-3; j_gene: TRBJ2-5; CDR3nt: TGTGCCAGCAGCTTAAATTCAGGGGAGACCCAGTACTTC; CDR3aa: CASSLNSGETQYF
d_gene: TRBD1; abundance: .; v_gene: TRBV2; j_gene: TRBJ1-1; CDR3nt: TGTGCCGGAAGGACAGGGTCTTACACTGAAGCTTTCTTT; CDR3aa: CAGRTGSYTEAFF
d_gene: .; abundance: .; v_gene: TRBV5-6; j_gene: TRBJ2-7; CDR3nt: TGTGCCAGCAGCGGGATCCGGGACATCTACGAGCAGTACTTC; CDR3aa: CASSGIRDIYEQYF